Listed below are T cell receptor beta chains from one sample, sequenced in a study of blood T cell repertoires in COVID-19. The method was immunoSEQ multiplex PCR; TCRdb's version includes in-frame clones alone and lacks a portion of them. The sample records 70,000 to 100,000 clones, around three quarters being singletons. Material for sequencing was peripheral blood. These receptors originate from an older woman in a cohort sampled during active or convalescent COVID-19. Both conserved end residues are part of each CDR3. D genes are given only for firm matches. Part of the rows lack a size; the others show once, few, many or a class for expanded clones.

V	D	size	J	DNA	CDR3
TRBV10-1	TRBD1	few	TRBJ1-6	TGCGCCAGCAGTGACGAACAGGGGTCACCCCTCCACTTT	CASSDEQGSPLHF
TRBV2	NA	few	TRBJ1-3	TGTGCCAGCAGTGAAGAGGGGACTACTCTAACTGGAAACACCATATATTTT	CASSEEGTTLTGNTIYF
TRBV25-1	NA	NA	TRBJ2-3	TGTGCCAGCAGTGAGGGGAGAACACCCACAGATACGCAGTATTTT	CASSEGRTPTDTQYF
TRBV11-2	TRBD2	few	TRBJ2-3	TGTGCCAGCAGCTTAGCGGGGGCTAGCGGGAGCGTTACAGATACGCAGTATTTT	CASSLAGASGSVTDTQYF
TRBV5-1	NA	NA	TRBJ1-2	TGCGCCAGCAGCTTGTCAGTGACTCCCTATGGCTACACCTTC	CASSLSVTPYGYTF
TRBV28	NA	NA	TRBJ1-4	TGTGCCACTACCATGGTCTATGAAAAACTGTTTTTT	CATTMVYEKLFF
TRBV24-1	NA	NA	TRBJ1-5	TGTGCCACCAGCAACAGGGTTCCCTGGCCCCAGCATTTT	CATSNRVPWPQHF
TRBV7-8	NA	few	TRBJ1-5	TGTGCCAGCAGCGGAAGGGTCAGGGGCGCAGGGCAGCCCCAGCATTTT	CASSGRVRGAGQPQHF
TRBV19	NA	many	TRBJ2-5	TGTGCCAGTGGCCCCGGGACAAGATTTTCTGGAGAGACCCAGTACTTC	CASGPGTRFSGETQYF
TRBV11-2	NA	few	TRBJ2-7	TGTGCCAGCAGCTCGGGGGATGCCTACGAGCAGTACTTC	CASSSGDAYEQYF
TRBV6-4	TRBD1	few	TRBJ1-2	TGTGCCAGCAGGACAGGGTTCGTCCCTCTTAACTATGGCTACACCTTC	CASRTGFVPLNYGYTF
TRBV11-3	TRBD1	once	TRBJ1-1	TGTGCCAGCAGCCCCGGGACAGGGGGCACTGAAGCTTTCTTT	CASSPGTGGTEAFF
TRBV9	TRBD2	NA	TRBJ2-1	TGTGCCAGCAGCGTTAGCGGGGGTAATGAGCAGTTCTTC	CASSVSGGNEQFF
TRBV5-1	TRBD2	once	TRBJ2-1	TGCGCCAGCAGCTTGGCTAGCGGGGGGGCCAATGAGCAGTTCTTC	CASSLASGGANEQFF
TRBV28	NA	NA	TRBJ2-1	TGTGCCAGCAGTAAGACTGGTTTCAATGAGCAGTTCTTC	CASSKTGFNEQFF
TRBV11-2	NA	NA	TRBJ1-6	TGTGCCAGCAGCTTACGTTCAGGCAGAATTAATTCACCCCTCCACTTT	CASSLRSGRINSPLHF
TRBV19	NA	NA	TRBJ2-2	TGTGCCAGTAGGCCGGATCCGGTTGGGAGCGGGGAGCTGTTTTTT	CASRPDPVGSGELFF
TRBV11-2	NA	few	TRBJ1-1	TGTGCCAGCAGCTTAGCTTCGTACAGGCCGGGGAACACTGAAGCTTTCTTT	CASSLASYRPGNTEAFF
TRBV5-6	NA	once	TRBJ1-2	TGTGCCAGCCTGAAGGGCATGGAGGTGAACGCTAGGAAACTCGGCTACACCTTC	CASLKGMEVNARKLGYTF
TRBV15	NA	NA	TRBJ2-2	TGTGCCACCAGCATAAGTTCACGGTTTAGGATGCAGGGCACCGGGGAGCTGTTTTTT	CATSISSRFRMQGTGELFF
TRBV7-2	TRBD1	NA	TRBJ2-7	TGTGCCAGCAGCTTCTGGGACAGAGCAACCTACGAGCAGTACTTC	CASSFWDRATYEQYF
TRBV6-5	NA	once	TRBJ1-5	TGTGCCAGCACCCTGGGAGCGTATAGCAATCAGCCCCAGCATTTT	CASTLGAYSNQPQHF
TRBV9	TRBD2	NA	TRBJ2-1	TGTGCCAGCAGCGTTAGCGGGGGAACCCATGAGCAGTTCTTC	CASSVSGGTHEQFF
TRBV7-9	NA	NA	TRBJ1-5	TGTGCCAGCAGTTACGACAACTCTTACAATCAGCCCCAGCATTTT	CASSYDNSYNQPQHF
TRBV10-3	NA	NA	TRBJ2-2	TGTGCCATCACCAGGGGGGACCGGGAGCTGTTTTTT	CAITRGDRELFF
TRBV15	TRBD1	NA	TRBJ1-6	TGTGCCACCAGCAGAGATCGGGCCAGGGGGAATTCACCCCTCCACTTT	CATSRDRARGNSPLHF
TRBV6-5	NA	NA	TRBJ2-2	TGTGCCAGCAGTTACTCCAGGGGCGGCACCGGGGAGCTGTTTTTT	CASSYSRGGTGELFF
TRBV18	NA	NA	TRBJ2-5	TGTGCCAGCTCACCAATAGCTTCGTACCAAGAGACCCAGTACTTC	CASSPIASYQETQYF
TRBV5-6	NA	NA	TRBJ2-1	TGTGCCAGCAGCTTGGTTCTATACAATGAGCAGTTCTTC	CASSLVLYNEQFF
TRBV9	TRBD2	NA	TRBJ2-4	TGTGCCAGCAGCGCCGGACTAGCGGGGGGGCATCGAGACATTCAGTACTTC	CASSAGLAGGHRDIQYF